What follows describes a single T cell receptor (beta chain). Its antigen is undetermined. The data stem from a study of shared clonotypes between healthy human individuals. Study-level points and caveats: Among non-shared clonotypes, generation probabilities were lower than among those shared by all four donors. Genetic and exposure-history diversity was limited by the few donors. The rarefaction results pointed to incomplete sorted-subset sequencing despite large depth. A handful of donors shared about 5% of their naive CD4 clonotypes.

The germline CDR1 and CDR2 sequences are KGHSH and LQKENI. The CDR3 consists of 15 residues. The V gene lost 2 bases and the J gene lost 2 bases, with 11 bases spanning the gap. Sequencing was performed with immunoSEQ multiplex PCR; in TCRdb, only in-frame clones are kept and a portion is missing. The sample carries 2 million to 2.5 million clones, just over 90% recorded once. The chain carries TRBV18 and TRBJ2-3; D might be TRBD2 (6 bases). The receptor was isolated from a man aged 18 to 29 in good health. Some clones in this sample may be carry-over from other donors' samples. Sequenced sample: naive CD4+ T cells from PBMCs. As for subset: CD45RA+ positively selected. The CDR3 sequence: CASSPMAGSTDTQYF. In nucleotides, the CDR3 is TGTGCCAGCTCACCAATGGCGGGATCCACAGATACGCAGTATTTT.